Reported below is one T cell receptor (beta chain). The target of this receptor is not known. There are no base qualities to consult, and no much larger clone falls within one base. Its CDR3 holds 15 amino acids, cysteine through phenylalanine. Only CDR3 DNA remains: 45 bases, in frame from the first base. V is clipped by 0 bases and J by 3 bases, and the sequence between their germline boundaries is 12 bases long. Based on the germline V gene, the CDR1 and CDR2 sequences are SGDLS and YYNGEE. TCRbeta CDR3 regions were amplified from genomic DNA using the immunoSEQ Assay, a bias-controlled multiplex PCR. In the paper's pipeline: Nucleated cell counts per sample were estimated from amplification of reference gene primers within the assay. To quantify the absolute abundance of each unique TCRbeta CDR3 rearrangement, sequence reads were collapsed and filtered. For each sample, productive Simpson clonality was calculated as the square root of Simpson's diversity index across productive rearrangements. The table comes from immuneACCESS by way of TCRdb, which keeps in-frame sequences with V and J called. Part of the clones is missing from these tables; in studies checked, under half for an unresolved V gene and the rest for unknown reasons. The DNA gave D and trimming, while V, J and clone size come from that table. The sample table records about 200,000 clones; 85% to 90% of these occur just once. Clones ranked in the top ten supply over 1% of the sample.

This sample stems from a study of blood T cell repertoires in COVID-19 (dated by TCRdb to 2018 to 2020). In terms of the full investigation: Samples from collaborators originated in the United States, Italy and Spain and spanned both the acute and convalescent phases of COVID-19. The material from the prospective study consisted of cDNA or gDNA derived from T cells, B-cell-depleted T cells, or PBMCs. A freely available public database, intended as a resource for researchers studying the immune response to SARS-CoV-2, is where the repertoires were released. Samples were obtained from the ongoing ImmuneRACE study (first 160 participants) and from about 1,300 subjects provided by 6 global collaborators. Where HLA class I and class II types were available, the types were taken from metadata supplied by the sample provider, not from assay-based typing. The sample metadata nearly always contained a de-identified subject ID, COVID-19 status, age in years and sex. The dataset comprised deeply sampled blood TCRbeta repertoires from subjects exposed to, actively infected with, or recovered from COVID-19.

Broad study findings and their caveats: The quantity of clinical and demographic metadata differed by source and by participant and was supplied without curation.

Enrolling through a virtual design, the prospective study's participants ranged in age from about 18 to 100 years and lived across around 25 United States geographic areas. Cohort assignment in the prospective study relied on participant-reported clinical history from a screening survey and a study questionnaire. For ImmuneRACE Cohort 3, a participant was defined as recovered based on two consecutive negative NP/OP PCR tests, clearance by a healthcare professional, or resolution of symptoms. Mobile phlebotomists in the prospective study collected whole blood, serum and a nasopharyngeal or oropharyngeal swab from every participant. Additional blood draws and questionnaires over an approximately two-month period could optionally be provided by prospective study participants. Blood samples from the prospective study were shipped frozen or at room temperature prior to DNA extraction.

The TCR originated in a man aged 30 to 39 who had recovered from COVID-19. The source material was PBMCs or T cells enriched from blood (not recorded which). The sequence joins TRBV9 to TRBJ2-5, with TRBD1 tentatively as D gene (5 bases match). The DNA sequence reads TGTGCCAGCAGCGTAGGGTGGACACGGAAAGAGACCCAGTACTTC. Protein translation: CASSVGWTRKETQYF.